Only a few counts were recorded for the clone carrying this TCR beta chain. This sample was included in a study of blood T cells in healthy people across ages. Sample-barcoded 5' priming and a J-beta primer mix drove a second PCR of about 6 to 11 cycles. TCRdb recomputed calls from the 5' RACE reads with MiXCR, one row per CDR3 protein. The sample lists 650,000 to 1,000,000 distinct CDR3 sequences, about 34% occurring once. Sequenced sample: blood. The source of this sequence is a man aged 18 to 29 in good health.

CDR3 bases: TGTGCCAGCAGCGTAAGTGGGGACTACACAGATACGCAGTATTTT. Translated, it gives CASSVSGDYTDTQYF. The rearrangement links TRBV9 to TRBJ2-3; 7 bases match TRBD2. The germline V gene has CDR1 SGDLS and CDR2 YYNGEE. Trimming took 1 base from V and 2 from J; bases not matched to a gene: 4. The CDR3 covers 15 residues.